These 15 T cell receptor beta chains came from one sample sequenced in a study of cytomegalovirus exposure and HLA in healthy donors. PCR was performed using 60 Vbeta and 13 Jbeta primers. The table came from immunoSEQ multiplex PCR; TCRdb's copy has only in-frame clones and leaves some out. Among about 80,000 clones listed, approximately 80% were seen once. Sample: PBMCs. These TCRs come from a woman aged 45-65 years in good health and CMV-seropositive.

This chain connects TRBV5-4 to TRBJ2-2; 7 bases map to TRBD1. Per the germline V gene, CDR1 is SGHNT and CDR2 is YYREEE (reference sequence). J gave up 4 bases and V 4 bases, and 13 bases lay outside the gene matches. This CDR3 spans 17 amino acids. CDR3: CASSHLYRGRGTGELFF. The CDR3, as DNA: TGTGCCAGCAGCCACTTATACAGGGGCCGCGGCACCGGGGAGCTGTTTTTT. Complete variable domain (other parts from reference TRBV5-4 and TRBJ2-2): ETGVTQSPTHLIKTRGQQVTLRCSSQSGHNTVSWYQQALGQGPQFIFQYYREEENGRGNFPPRFSGLQFPNYSSELNVNALELDDSALYLCASSHLYRGRGTGELFFGEGSRLTVL.

This rearrangement joins TRBV2 to TRBJ1-1; D might be TRBD1 (5 bases). This CDR3 has 14 amino acids. V dropped 3 bases and J dropped 3 bases, with 11 bases sitting between them. Germline values: CDR1 SNHLY, CDR2 FYNNEI. CDR3 sequence reads: CASSDRAPYTEAFF. CDR3 DNA sequence: TGTGCCAGCAGTGACAGGGCCCCCTACACTGAAGCTTTCTTT.

The chain is built from TRBV7-3 and TRBJ1-1; D is unresolved. The CDR3 consists of 14 residues. Per germline, CDR1 SGHTA and CDR2 FQGTGA. The germline V and J ends were trimmed by 0 bases and 4 bases, with 9 bases remaining between them. The CDR3: CASSLTPSVTEAFF. CDR3 nucleotide sequence: TGTGCCAGCAGCTTAACTCCGAGTGTCACTGAAGCTTTCTTT.

The chain uses TRBV2 and TRBJ2-2, with D uncertain. Deletions cut 5 bases from V and 3 bases from J, with 10 bases between. Germline loops: CDR1 SNHLY, CDR2 FYNNEI. This CDR3 is 14 amino acids long. In nucleotides, the CDR3 is TGTGCCAGCAGTATCCAGGTGTACACCGGGGAGCTGTTTTTT. Protein: CASSIQVYTGELFF.

The J gene is TRBJ2-5, the V gene TRBV5-5; 7 bases are shared with TRBD1. Germline V gene data show CDR1 as SGHKS and CDR2 as YYEKEE (reference sequence). The CDR3 is 16 residues long. The trim removed 3 bases at V and 0 bases at J, leaving 8 bases unmatched. The CDR3 bases are TGTGCCAGCAGCTCCGACAGGGTGGGGTACCAAGAGACCCAGTACTTC. Residues: CASSSDRVGYQETQYF.

Only a few counts were recorded for this clone. The gene calls are TRBV6-5 and TRBJ2-3, with 8 bases aligning to TRBD2. Germline assignment: CDR1 MNHEY and CDR2 SVGAGI. The CDR3 runs to 16 residues. Germline trimming cut 2 bases from V and 6 bases from J; bases unmatched to any gene: 10. The CDR3 DNA is TGTGCCAGCAGTTACATGGCGGGGGGATTACGGGATACGCAGTATTTT. This translates into CASSYMAGGLRDTQYF.

V usage is TRBV6-6 and J usage is TRBJ2-4, with D possibly matching TRBD1 (6 bases). The CDR3 covers 12 residues. Germline loops: CDR1 MNHNY, CDR2 SVGAGI (reference sequence). Between the trimmed V and J ends, which lost 6 bases and 13 bases, there was a span of 16 bases. The CDR3 here is CASRDNGGGQYF. The CDR3 DNA reads as TGTGCCAGCAGGGATAACGGTGGGGGCCAGTACTTC.

This rearrangement joins TRBV2 to TRBJ2-7, with 9 positions matching TRBD1. This CDR3 has 17 amino acids. Germline assignment: CDR1 SNHLY and CDR2 FYNNEI. Trimming removed 3 bases from V and 0 bases from J; junction bases left unmatched: 9. The CDR3 DNA reads TGTGCCAGCAGTGAGGCGGGACAGGGATTTAGCTCCTACGAGCAGTACGTC. Its protein is CASSEAGQGFSSYEQYV.

The V call is TRBV15, the J call TRBJ1-4, with 7 bases aligning to TRBD1. Trimming took 3 bases from V and 5 from J; bases not matched to a gene: 15. CDR3 length equals 18 residues. Germline loops: CDR1 LNHNV, CDR2 YYDKDF (reference sequence). CDR3 nucleotides: TGTGCCACCAGCAGGGGTCCCCACCTTCAGGGGGTAAATGAAAAACTGTTTTTT. It translates to CATSRGPHLQGVNEKLFF. The entire variable domain, with the rest obtained from reference TRBV15 and TRBJ1-4, is as follows: DAMVIQNPRYQVTQFGKPVTLSCSQTLNHNVMYWYQQKSSQAPKLLFHYYDKDFNNEADTPDNFQSRRPNTSFCFLDIRSPGLGDTAMYLCATSRGPHLQGVNEKLFFGSGTQLSVL.

This clone was detected only a few times. The V call is TRBV12-5, the J call TRBJ1-1; D is ambiguous. The CDR3 sequence is 15 residues long. V was shortened by 4 bases and J by 4 bases, with 16 bases between the two germline ends. CDR1 is LGHNT and CDR2 is FRNRAP in the germline V gene. CDR3 in DNA: TGTGCTAGTGGTTCATCCTTGGGGAGGTCCACTGAAGCTTTCTTT. This sequence encodes CASGSSLGRSTEAFF.

The CDR3, as DNA: TGTGCCAGCAGTGAAGCCAGGGGGTTGTTTGAGACCCAGTACTTC. Amino acids: CASSEARGLFETQYF. The V gene is TRBV25-1, the J gene TRBJ2-5, with TRBD1 matching 7 bases. The trim removed 2 bases at V and 5 bases at J, leaving 8 bases unmatched. Germline V gene data show CDR1 as MGHDK and CDR2 as SYGVNS. The CDR3 spans 15 residues.

The gene calls are TRBV5-4 and TRBJ2-5; possibly TRBD2 for D (6 bases). The J call may be wrong; the DNA end is better matched by TRBJ2-7. From germline, CDR1 is SGHNT and CDR2 YYREEE (reference sequence). The length of the CDR3 is 13 residues. The CDR3 region has the DNA TGTGCCAGCAGCTTTGGGAGGACCTACGAGCAGTACTTC. Protein: CASSFGRTYEQYF.

The chain recombines TRBV5-1 with TRBJ2-1, with 9 nucleotides matching TRBD2. CDR1 is SGHRS and CDR2 is YFSETQ in the germline V gene. CDR3 length: 13 amino acids. V lost 7 bases, J lost 8 bases, and 7 bases stayed unmatched. The CDR3 sequence is CASHLAGDYEQFF. CDR3 nucleotides: TGCGCCAGCCATTTAGCGGGAGACTATGAGCAGTTCTTC.

This chain links TRBV13 with TRBJ2-1; 14 nucleotides line up with TRBD2. Germline V gene lookup returns CDR1 PRHDT and CDR2 FYEKMQ (reference sequence). V was clipped by 4 bases and J by 0 bases; unmatched bases: 8. This CDR3 has 19 residues. The CDR3 here is CASSSLTSGGASSYNEQFF. Here the CDR3 DNA reads TGTGCCAGCAGCTCCTTGACTAGCGGGGGGGCTAGCTCCTACAATGAGCAGTTCTTC.

This clone has a handful of counts. V gene TRBV7-2 combines with J gene TRBJ1-5, with 8 nucleotides matching TRBD1. Trimming at V came to 5 bases and at J to 3 bases, leaving 6 bases not matched to a gene. This CDR3 comprises 15 residues. In germline, CDR1 is SGHTA, CDR2 FQGNSA. The CDR3 nucleotides read TGTGCCAGCAGCGCAGGACAGGGCTACAATCAGCCCCAGCATTTT. As protein: CASSAGQGYNQPQHF.